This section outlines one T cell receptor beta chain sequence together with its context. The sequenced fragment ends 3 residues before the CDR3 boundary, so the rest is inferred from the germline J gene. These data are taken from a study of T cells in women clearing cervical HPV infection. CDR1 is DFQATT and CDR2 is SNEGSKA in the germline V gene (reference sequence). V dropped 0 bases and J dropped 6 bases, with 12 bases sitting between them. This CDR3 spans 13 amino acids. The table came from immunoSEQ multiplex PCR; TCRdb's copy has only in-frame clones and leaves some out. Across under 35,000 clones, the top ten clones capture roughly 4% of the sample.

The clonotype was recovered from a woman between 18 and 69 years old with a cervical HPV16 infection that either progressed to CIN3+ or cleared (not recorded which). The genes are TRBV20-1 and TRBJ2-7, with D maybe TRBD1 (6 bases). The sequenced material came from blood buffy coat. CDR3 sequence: CSAREGTPGEQYF. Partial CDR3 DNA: TGCAGTGCTAGAGAGGGGACACCGGGCGAG.